Listed here is a single T cell receptor (beta chain). The antigen remains unidentified. The V gene lost 5 bases and the J gene lost 4 bases, with 16 bases spanning the gap. This CDR3 has 15 residues. In germline, CDR1 is MDHEN, CDR2 SYDVKM. The data originate from a study of T-cell memory formation after mild COVID-19. Regarding the study as a whole: Largely, contracting CD4+ clones fell within CM and EM, and contracting CD8+ clones within EMRA. Researchers found some responding clones in pre-infection memory, a sign that cross-reactive memory joined.

5'RACE with constant-segment primers yielded barcoded, UMI-tagged TCR alpha and TCR beta cDNA libraries. Using its own MiXCR run on the 5' RACE reads, TCRdb lists one record per CDR3 protein. Among about 140,000 distinct CDR3 sequences, more than 13% were seen once, and the ten largest hold under 30%. V is TRBV28 and J is TRBJ2-3; D may be TRBD1 (5 bases). The source is an adult woman who had mild COVID-19 (a few samples of this study predate the infection). Cell type and time point are not known. Source material: PBMCs or a T cell subset sorted from them (not recorded which). Written as DNA, the CDR3 is TGTGCCAGCAGTCGTTTGAAGGGGATGCCAGATACGCAGTATTTT. It is translated as CASSRLKGMPDTQYF.